This TCR beta chain is from a study of regulatory T cells in long-lasting Graves disease. The wider study: Antithyroid drugs had been given to newly diagnosed Graves' patients for under 3 months.

V was trimmed by 2 bases and J by 4 bases, leaving 6 bases between them. Germline V gene data show CDR1 as ENHRY and CDR2 as SYGVKD. The CDR3 is made up of 13 amino acids. This clonotype was counted only a few times. Time point reported: newly diagnosed GD, antithyroid drugs for less than 3 months. The TCR library was made from RNA that had been extracted from PBMCs in TRIzol. Both iRepertoire HTBI primers and Arm-PCR of CDR3 regions were used to build the TCR beta libraries. TCRdb ran MiXCR on the multiplex PCR reads and lists one entry per CDR3 protein. There are about 440,000 distinct CDR3 sequences in the sample; 15% occur only once, and approximately 15% lies in the top ten. These data were also filed under a second study, of T cells in Graves' hyperthyroidism and ophthalmopathy.

V usage is TRBV10-3 and J usage is TRBJ2-1, with D unclear. The TCR originated in a woman aged 25 to 39 with Graves disease. The specimen comprised peripheral blood mononuclear cells (PBMCs), sampled at new diagnosis, from a patient treated with antithyroid drugs. Here the CDR3 DNA reads TGTGCCATCAGTGAGATTTTGTACAATGAGCAGTTCTTC. Encoded protein: CAISEILYNEQFF.